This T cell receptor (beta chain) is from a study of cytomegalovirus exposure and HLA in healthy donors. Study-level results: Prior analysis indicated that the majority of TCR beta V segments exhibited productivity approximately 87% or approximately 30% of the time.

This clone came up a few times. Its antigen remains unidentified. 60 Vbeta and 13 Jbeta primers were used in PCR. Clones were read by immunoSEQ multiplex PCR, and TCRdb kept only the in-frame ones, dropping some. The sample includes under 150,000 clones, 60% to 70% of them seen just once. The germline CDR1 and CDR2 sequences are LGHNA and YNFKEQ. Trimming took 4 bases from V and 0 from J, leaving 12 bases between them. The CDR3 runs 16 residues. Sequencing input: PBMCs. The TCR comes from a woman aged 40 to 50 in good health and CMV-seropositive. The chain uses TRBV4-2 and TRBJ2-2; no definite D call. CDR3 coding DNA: TGTGCCAGCAGCCCAGAAACGGTTCCGAACACCGGGGAGCTGTTTTTT. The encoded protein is CASSPETVPNTGELFF.